The rows below give T cell receptor beta chains drawn from one sample of a study of shared clonotypes between healthy human individuals. The assay was immunoSEQ multiplex PCR, and TCRdb's table has in-frame clones only and misses some. Of around 2.1 million clones listed, 90% to 95% are singletons. Sequenced: naive CD8+ T cells from PBMCs. These receptors were obtained from a man between 18 and 35 years old in good health. Some clones in this sample may be carry-over from other donors' samples. Each CDR3 is given with its conserved first and last residue. The D gene is left open where the match is weak. Some rows have no size entry. The others give once, few or many, or a class for an expanded clone.

TRBD2,.,TRBJ2-1,TRBV7-9,CASRGVGSYNEQFF,TGTGCCAGCCGGGGGGTGGGCTCCTACAATGAGCAGTTCTTC
.,.,TRBJ1-1,TRBV7-2,CASSSDIPGNTEAFF,TGTGCCAGCAGCTCAGATATACCGGGGAACACTGAAGCTTTCTTT
.,.,TRBJ2-7,TRBV11-2,CASSPLSGTYEQYF,TGTGCCAGCAGCCCACTTTCGGGCACGTACGAGCAGTACTTC
.,.,TRBJ1-4,TRBV5-6,CASSMGREKLFF,TGTGCCAGCAGCATGGGACGGGAAAAACTGTTTTTT
.,.,TRBJ2-1,TRBV27,CASSSLAISYNEQFF,TGTGCCAGCAGTTCTCTAGCGATCTCCTACAATGAGCAGTTCTTC
TRBD1,.,TRBJ2-7,TRBV29-1,CSVGQGGHEQYF,TGCAGCGTTGGACAGGGGGGGCACGAGCAGTACTTC
.,.,TRBJ2-2,TRBV7-9,CASSVIREAGELFF,TGTGCCAGCAGCGTCATTAGGGAAGCCGGGGAGCTGTTTTTT
.,.,TRBJ1-6,TRBV6-1,CASSRRGYNSPLHF,TGTGCCAGCAGTCGCAGGGGCTATAATTCACCCCTCCACTTT
.,.,TRBJ2-1,TRBV6-1,CASSELARRNEQFF,TGTGCCAGCAGTGAACTAGCTCGTAGAAATGAGCAGTTCTTC
.,.,TRBJ2-7,TRBV9,CASSVGQGAYEQYF,TGTGCCAGCAGCGTAGGCCAGGGAGCCTACGAGCAGTACTTC
.,.,TRBJ2-3,TRBV27,CASSDREDTDTQYF,TGTGCCAGCAGTGACAGGGAGGACACAGATACGCAGTATTTT
.,.,TRBJ2-2,TRBV27,CASSLSGMGALTTGELFF,TGTGCCAGCAGTTTATCAGGGATGGGGGCACTAACGACCGGGGAGCTGTTTTTT
TRBD2,once,TRBJ2-5,TRBV7-9,CASSQPGLAVETQYF,TGTGCCAGCAGTCAACCGGGACTAGCGGTTGAGACCCAGTACTTC
.,.,TRBJ1-2,TRBV9,CASSPPGEGQRYGYTF,TGTGCCAGCAGCCCACCAGGGGAGGGGCAGCGATATGGCTACACCTTC
.,.,TRBJ2-7,TRBV28,CASSQGRRTSYEQYF,TGTGCCAGCAGCCAAGGGAGGAGGACCTCCTACGAGCAGTACTTC
.,once,TRBJ2-1,TRBV9,CASSVGFKGMDEQFF,TGTGCCAGCAGCGTAGGATTCAAGGGGATGGATGAGCAGTTCTTC
.,.,TRBJ2-7,TRBV5-1,CASSNQRGIGYEQYF,TGCGCCAGCAGCAACCAGAGAGGGATTGGCTACGAGCAGTACTTC
.,.,TRBJ2-4,TRBV21-1,CASSKTERTGWRNIQYF,TGTGCCAGCAGCAAAACGGAGAGGACAGGCTGGCGGAACATTCAGTACTTC
TRBD2,.,TRBJ2-1,TRBV7-6,CASSSKASGSSYNEQFF,TGTGCCAGCAGCTCGAAAGCAAGCGGGAGCTCCTACAATGAGCAGTTCTTC
.,.,TRBJ2-7,TRBV28,CATSRGREQYF,TGTGCCACCTCCAGGGGACGCGAGCAGTACTTC
.,.,TRBJ1-4,TRBV11-2,CASSPPAAANEKLFF,TGTGCCAGCAGCCCCCCGGCAGCCGCTAATGAAAAACTGTTTTTT
TRBD2,.,TRBJ2-1,TRBV19,CASSILASGPAYNEQFF,TGTGCCAGTAGTATTCTGGCTAGCGGGCCCGCCTACAATGAGCAGTTCTTC
TRBD2,.,TRBJ2-2,TRBV15,CATSVGLAGSGTGELFF,TGTGCCACCAGCGTCGGACTAGCGGGATCGGGCACCGGGGAGCTGTTTTTT
.,.,TRBJ1-5,TRBV7-9,CASSLKLEEPQHF,TGTGCCAGCAGCTTGAAGTTGGAGGAGCCCCAGCATTTT
TRBD1,.,TRBJ2-7,TRBV10-1,CASNRDRGTYEQYF,TGCGCCAGCAATCGGGACAGGGGAACCTACGAGCAGTACTTC
TRBD1,.,TRBJ1-1,TRBV9,CASSPRTGGVSFF,TGTGCCAGCAGCCCCAGGACAGGGGGCGTTTCTTTCTTT
.,.,TRBJ2-3,TRBV9,CASSETYEPSYHTDTQYF,TGTGCCAGCAGCGAAACCTATGAGCCCTCCTATCACACAGATACGCAGTATTTT
.,once,TRBJ1-2,TRBV7-9,CASSLGMGGGYTF,TGTGCCAGCAGCTTAGGGATGGGAGGTGGCTACACCTTC
.,.,TRBJ1-2,TRBV9,CASSVGLSSNYGYTF,TGTGCCAGCAGCGTAGGCCTGAGCTCTAACTATGGCTACACCTTC
.,.,TRBJ2-3,TRBV27,CASTPLGRGVTDTQYF,TGTGCCAGCACCCCTTTGGGCAGGGGGGTAACCGATACGCAGTATTTT
.,once,TRBJ2-1,TRBV29-1,CSGDTGQVYNEQFF,TGCAGCGGGGACACGGGACAAGTATACAATGAGCAGTTCTTC
.,.,TRBJ2-3,TRBV10-3,CAISTARGHVDTQYF,TGTGCCATCAGCACCGCGCGGGGCCATGTGGATACGCAGTATTTT
TRBD2,.,TRBJ2-1,TRBV27,CASTEGGSGSVNEQFF,TGTGCCAGCACCGAGGGTGGTAGCGGGAGTGTCAATGAGCAGTTCTTC
.,.,TRBJ1-5,TRBV6-5,CASSRSGSDQPQHF,TGTGCCAGCAGCCGTTCAGGGAGCGATCAGCCCCAGCATTTT
.,.,TRBJ2-7,TRBV6-5,CASSYGQELPYEQYF,TGTGCCAGCAGTTACGGGCAGGAGCTCCCTTACGAGCAGTACTTC
TRBD1,.,TRBJ2-7,TRBV13,CASSFRDRIYEQYF,TGTGCCAGCAGCTTCCGGGACAGGATCTACGAGCAGTACTTC
.,.,TRBJ2-7,TRBV15,CATSRDTGTLHEQYF,TGTGCCACCAGCAGAGACACAGGGACCCTACACGAGCAGTACTTC
TRBD2,once,TRBJ2-5,TRBV6-5,CASSSSLAETQYF,TGTGCCAGCAGTTCGTCACTAGCGGAGACCCAGTACTTC
.,.,TRBJ1-1,TRBV19,CASSIAAEAFF,TGTGCCAGTAGTATTGCGGCCGAAGCTTTCTTT
TRBD1,.,TRBJ1-1,TRBV7-8,CASTQPGQGLTEAFF,TGTGCCAGCACCCAACCGGGACAGGGGCTTACTGAAGCTTTCTTT
.,.,TRBJ2-7,TRBV4-3,CASSQEERPLYEQYF,TGCGCCAGCAGCCAAGAAGAGAGACCCCTCTACGAGCAGTACTTC
.,once,TRBJ2-1,TRBV5-1,CASSLNGRNEQFF,TGCGCCAGCAGCTTGAACGGGCGCAATGAGCAGTTCTTC
.,.,TRBJ2-5,TRBV13,CASSLGGARQETQYF,TGTGCCAGCAGCTTAGGCGGAGCCCGCCAAGAGACCCAGTACTTC
.,.,TRBJ1-6,TRBV11-2,CASSLVPRGGWNSPLHF,TGTGCCAGCAGCTTAGTTCCTCGGGGAGGGTGGAACTCACCCCTCCACTTT